The clone carrying this T cell receptor beta chain was counted ten times or more. Its antigen is undetermined. This sample was included in a study of quantifying T cell responses using KT2 cells. Turning to the study itself: TCR alpha and beta constant-region primers primed reverse transcription of RNA.

Overall study findings and caveats: Detection of KT2 sequences held at the lowest tested level, about one cell per 100,000 PBMC.

V dropped 6 bases and J dropped 0 bases, with 15 bases sitting between them. The CDR3 has 15 residues. From germline, CDR1 is DFQATT and CDR2 SNEGSKA (reference sequence). An oligo carrying a UMI was ligated to the cDNA 3' end. An equimolar mix of RC1.1 and RC1.2 primed the beta chain across TRBC1 and TRBC2. From the second PCR onward, TCR alpha and beta chains were processed separately. TCRdb re-called the UMI-ligation and nested PCR reads through MiXCR, storing one row per CDR3 protein. The sample records tens of thousands of distinct CDR3 sequences, under 7.5% being singletons. Known numbers of the T cell clone KT2 were added to PBMC. Different KT2-to-PBMC ratios were created with a constant PBMC count.

The genes are TRBV20-1 and TRBJ1-5; D unclear. This TCR came from a human donor. Sequencing was carried out using PBMCs spiked with cells of the T cell clone KT2. The CDR3 nucleotides are TGCAGTGCACCCTCTTCGGCATATAGCAATCAGCCCCAGCATTTT. Amino acids: CSAPSSAYSNQPQHF.